These 18 T cell receptor beta chains came from one sample sequenced in a study of yellow fever vaccine responses in identical twins. MiXCR, applied by TCRdb to the RT-PCR reads, yields one record per CDR3 protein. The sample includes thousands of distinct CDR3 sequences, around 84% of them seen just once. The input for sequencing was T cells from blood (PBMCs), unsorted or a sorted subset (not recorded which), taken before or after yellow fever vaccination (not recorded which). Every receptor here comes from a woman aged 18-29 years who received the yellow fever vaccine.

The genes are TRBV24-1 and TRBJ1-5; D unclear. CDR3 length: 16 amino acids. Trimming shortened V by 5 bases and J by 5 bases, and 18 bases separated the two germline ends. Germline CDR1 is KGHDR and CDR2 is SFDVKD. The DNA of the CDR3 is TGTGCCACCAGTGCTCTCATGACGGCAGAGTATCAGCCCCAGCATTTT. Amino acids: CATSALMTAEYQPQHF.

In its sample, this clonotype was seen once. The chain is built from TRBV4-1 and TRBJ2-7, with D perhaps TRBD1 (6 bases). The CDR3 consists of 15 residues. Trimming cost V 5 bases and J 2 bases, with 16 bases left between them. From germline, CDR1 is MGHRA and CDR2 YSYEKL. In nucleotides, the CDR3 is TGCGCCAGCAGCTACCGGGACAACCCAGCCTACGAGCAGTACTTC. Amino acid sequence: CASSYRDNPAYEQYF.

This sequence joins TRBV18 and TRBJ2-1; 8 bases align to TRBD1. CDR3 length equals 14 residues. J was trimmed by 0 bases and V by 8 bases; bases with no gene match: 3. Germline V lookup: CDR1 KGHSH, CDR2 LQKENI. CDR3 amino acids: CASQGATSYNEQFF. The CDR3 nucleotides read TGTGCCAGCCAGGGGGCGACCTCCTACAATGAGCAGTTCTTC.

This chain joins TRBV4-3 and TRBJ2-1; D not certain. Germline CDR1 and CDR2: LGHNA and YSLEER. Deletions cut 8 bases from V and 5 bases from J, with 13 bases between. This CDR3 has 13 amino acids. CDR3 bases: TGCGCCAGCGGATCGGACGGACACAATGAGCAGTTCTTC. It translates to CASGSDGHNEQFF.

The chain couples TRBV29-1 to TRBJ1-4, with 8 nucleotides matching TRBD1. V trimming: 5 bases; J trimming: 6 bases; junction bases outside the gene matches: 8. CDR1 and CDR2 (germline): SQVTM, ANQGSEA. CDR3 length: 14 amino acids. CDR3 loop: CSVRPRQGYEKLFF. DNA of the CDR3: TGCAGCGTTCGGCCGCGACAGGGGTATGAAAAACTGTTTTTT.

The CDR3 loop reads CATSPRGEKLFF. As DNA, the CDR3 is TGTGCCACCAGCCCGCGGGGGGAAAAACTGTTTTTT. The rearrangement joins TRBV15 to TRBJ1-4; D perhaps matches TRBD1 (5 bases). The length of the CDR3 is 12 residues. Deletions cut 5 bases from V and 8 bases from J, with 9 bases between. Germline values: CDR1 LNHNV, CDR2 YYDKDF (reference sequence).

The chain couples TRBV23-1 to TRBJ2-1, with 7 bases lining up with TRBD2. TRBV23-1 has ORF status, its function being uncertain. The CDR3 sequence is 18 residues long. V trimming: 4 bases; J trimming: 1 base; junction bases outside the gene matches: 13. This chain's CDR3 is CASSRSRWGRVSYNEQFF. The CDR3 DNA is TGCGCCAGCAGTCGATCTAGATGGGGGAGGGTTTCCTACAATGAGCAGTTCTTC.

The chain couples TRBV29-1 to TRBJ1-1; no firm D call. The CDR3 length is 11 residues. V shed 5 bases and J shed 3 bases, with 7 bases lying between them. CDR1 SQVTM and CDR2 ANQGSEA come from the germline V gene. CDR3 DNA sequence: TGCAGCGTTCGGTATTACACTGAAGCTTTCTTT. It encodes CSVRYYTEAFF.

CDR3 in amino acids: CASSQQGPVNTEAFF. In DNA form, the CDR3 reads TGTGCCAGCAGTCAACAGGGACCTGTGAACACTGAAGCTTTCTTT. The chain joins TRBV2 to TRBJ1-1; perhaps TRBD1 as D (6 bases). This CDR3 has 15 amino acids. Trimming shortened V by 5 bases and J by 0 bases, and 13 bases separated the two germline ends. Looked up from germline, CDR1 is SNHLY and CDR2 is FYNNEI.

The J gene is TRBJ2-3, the V gene TRBV12-3 or TRBV12-4; D possibly corresponds to TRBD2 (6 bases). The CDR3 is 16 amino acids. V lost 5 bases, J lost 2 bases, and 17 bases lay in between. In DNA form, the CDR3 reads TGTGCCAGCAGTAAAACGGGGGTTATCAACACAGATACGCAGTATTTT. The encoded protein is CASSKTGVINTDTQYF.

The gene calls are TRBV19 and TRBJ2-5; D not certain. Germline assignment: CDR1 LNHDA and CDR2 SQIVND (reference sequence). The CDR3 loop spans 11 amino acids. Trimming stripped 4 bases from V and 0 bases from J, with 0 bases between. The CDR3 sequence is CASSNQETQYF. The DNA of the CDR3 is TGTGCCAGTAGTAACCAAGAGACCCAGTACTTC.

The chain links TRBV12-3 or TRBV12-4 to TRBJ2-1, with 8 nucleotides matching TRBD1. The V and J ends lost 5 bases and 4 bases, in that order; junction bases with no gene match: 10. The CDR3 spans 16 residues. CDR3 protein: CASSRSTGAEYNEQFF. The DNA for the CDR3 is TGTGCCAGCAGTCGATCGACAGGGGCGGAATACAATGAGCAGTTCTTC.

The rearrangement links TRBV11-1 to TRBJ2-3; D uncertain. The CDR3 is 13 amino acids. CDR1 is SGHAT, CDR2 FQDESV, per germline (reference sequence). V lost 0 bases, J lost 0 bases, and 1 base lay in between. The DNA of the CDR3 is TGTGCCAGCAGCTTAGCTAGCACAGATACGCAGTATTTT. Translation: CASSLASTDTQYF.

The chain links TRBV18 to TRBJ1-3; tentatively, D is TRBD1 (5 bases). V was cut by 6 bases and J by 0 bases, with 15 bases left in between. This CDR3 comprises 16 residues. Looked up from germline, CDR1 is KGHSH and CDR2 is LQKENI. For the CDR3, the DNA is TGTGCCAGCTCCGAAGCGGGGCGGTCCTCTGGAAACACCATATATTTT. It codes for CASSEAGRSSGNTIYF.

The chain joins TRBV2 to TRBJ2-7; TRBD2 might be the D (5 bases). The CDR3 runs 14 residues. CDR1 is SNHLY and CDR2 is FYNNEI in the germline V gene. The V end lost 2 bases, the J end lost 6 bases, and 14 bases lay between the germline ends. This CDR3 is CASSELGGLGEQYF. CDR3 coding DNA: TGTGCCAGCAGTGAACTAGGAGGTCTGGGCGAGCAGTACTTC. Variable domain in full (rest from reference TRBV2 and TRBJ2-7): EPEVTQTPSHQVTQMGQEVILRCVPISNHLYFYWYRQILGQKVEFLVSFYNNEISEKSEIFDDQFSVERPDGSNFTLKIRSTKLEDSAMYFCASSELGGLGEQYFGPGTRLTVT.

This clonotype has only one observation. The chain combines TRBV12-3 or TRBV12-4 with TRBJ2-1, with D tentatively TRBD1 (5 bases). With 2 bases removed from V and 12 bases from J, the gap between germline ends came to 8 bases. CDR3 length equals 11 residues. Here the CDR3 reads CASSLRGRQFF. CDR3 in DNA: TGTGCCAGCAGTTTAAGGGGCCGGCAGTTCTTC.

The gene calls are TRBV19 and TRBJ1-1; the D gene is possibly TRBD1 (5 bases). Germline assignment: CDR1 LNHDA and CDR2 SQIVND (reference sequence). Trimming removed 2 bases at V and 1 base at J, with 8 bases between. The CDR3 is 14 amino acids. The CDR3, as DNA: TGTGCCAGTAGTATACAGGGTCGGAACACTGAAGCTTTCTTT. It encodes CASSIQGRNTEAFF. The entire variable domain, with the rest obtained from reference TRBV19 and TRBJ1-1, is as follows: DGGITQSPKYLFRKEGQNVTLSCEQNLNHDAMYWYRQDPGQGLRLIYYSQIVNDFQKGDIAEGYSVSREKKESFPLTVTSAQKNPTAFYLCASSIQGRNTEAFFGQGTRLTVV.

The CDR3 DNA follows: TGTGCCAGCAGCCAAGGGGGATTGAACACCGGGGAGCTGTTTTTT. Protein: CASSQGGLNTGELFF. V gene TRBV3-1 combines with J gene TRBJ2-2; D is uncertain. The CDR3 contains 15 residues. CDR1 and CDR2 (germline): LGHDT, YNNKEL (reference sequence). Trimming stripped 1 base from V and 1 base from J, with 7 bases between.